The 30 T cell receptor beta chains below come from one sample, sequenced in a study of Ad26.COV2.S vaccination and SARS-CoV-2 variants. The protocol was immunoSEQ multiplex PCR, while the TCRdb copy is restricted to in-frame clones and leaves out a portion. The data contain just under 250,000 clones, around 87% of them singletons. The treatment was: roughly 19 received Ad26.COV2.S at low or high dose, single or two shots; about 5 received placebo; per-sample allocation not given. At day 63 after the first vaccine or placebo injection, samples were drawn. The sample here was peripheral blood, taken in a trial of Ad26.COV2.S vaccine versus placebo. These receptors came from a person aged 18-60 years who received the Ad26.COV2.S COVID-19 vaccine or a placebo.

V usage is TRBV12-5 and J usage is TRBJ1-2; 7 bases are shared with TRBD1. CDR1 and CDR2 (germline): LGHNT, FRNRAP. The CDR3 contains 16 residues. J was trimmed by 5 bases and V by 6 bases; bases with no gene match: 15. CDR3 region: CASGLAGQGVRYGYTF. The DNA for the CDR3 is TGTGCTAGTGGCCTCGCGGGTCAGGGGGTAAGGTATGGCTACACCTTC.

The chain carries TRBV9 and TRBJ1-6; the D gene is possibly TRBD1 (5 bases). V lost 1 base and J 11 bases, leaving 16 bases between the germline ends. The CDR3 contains 15 residues. CDR1 and CDR2 (germline): SGDLS, YYNGEE. The CDR3 DNA is TGTGCCAGCAGCGTAAGGGGCAGCGCAGATGCACCCCTCCACTTT. Protein product: CASSVRGSADAPLHF.

This chain connects TRBV3-1 (or the pseudogene TRBV3-2) to TRBJ2-1; 7 positions agree with TRBD2. CDR3 size: 16 residues. Germline V gives CDR1 LGHDT, CDR2 YNNKEL (reference sequence). Unmatched junction bases numbered 8, after V lost 1 base and J lost 5 bases. The CDR3 reads CASSQVRLADDNEQFF. The CDR3 bases are TGTGCCAGCAGCCAAGTCAGACTAGCAGATGACAATGAGCAGTTCTTC.

The chain is built from TRBV9 and TRBJ2-7, with D perhaps TRBD1 (6 bases). Deletions cut 3 bases from V and 4 bases from J, with 17 bases between. CDR1 and CDR2 (germline): SGDLS, YYNGEE. The CDR3 runs to 15 residues. Here the CDR3 reads CASSAGHGSAYEQYF. The CDR3 DNA is TGTGCCAGCAGCGCGGGACACGGCTCGGCTTACGAGCAGTACTTC.

This chain links TRBV4-3 with TRBJ1-3; D not certain. V was pared by 0 bases and J by 0 bases, with 3 bases between. The V gene's germline CDR1 is LGHNA and CDR2 YSLEER. The length of the CDR3 is 14 residues. This chain's CDR3 is CASSQELSGNTIYF. DNA for the CDR3: TGCGCCAGCAGCCAAGAACTCTCTGGAAACACCATATATTTT.

This clone was counted once. The CDR3 DNA reads as TGTGCCAGCAGACTTACAGAGACCGGGGAGCTGTTTTTT. Amino acids: CASRLTETGELFF. The chain recombines TRBV6-4 with TRBJ2-2; D is undetermined. Germline CDR1 and CDR2: MRHNA and SNTAGT. The CDR3 loop spans 13 amino acids. Trimming stripped 6 bases from V and 5 bases from J, with 10 bases between.

The chain has TRBV6-5 and TRBJ1-2; D remains ambiguous. Looked up from germline, CDR1 is MNHEY and CDR2 is SVGAGI. CDR3 length equals 11 residues. Deletions cut 6 bases from V and 3 bases from J, with 5 bases between. The DNA of the CDR3 is TGTGCCAGCAGCCGACACTATGGCTACACCTTC. It codes for CASSRHYGYTF.

J is TRBJ2-7 and V is TRBV2; D call uncertain. With 8 bases removed from V and 1 base from J, the gap between germline ends came to 9 bases. The CDR3 length is 12 residues. Germline CDR1 reads SNHLY; CDR2 reads FYNNEI. The CDR3 protein is CASARGSYEQYF. Here the CDR3 DNA reads TGTGCCAGCGCCCGAGGATCCTACGAGCAGTACTTC. Using reference TRBV2 and TRBJ2-7 for the parts outside the CDR3, the full variable domain is EPEVTQTPSHQVTQMGQEVILRCVPISNHLYFYWYRQILGQKVEFLVSFYNNEISEKSEIFDDQFSVERPDGSNFTLKIRSTKLEDSAMYFCASARGSYEQYFGPGTRLTVT.

This clone has a single count. The V gene is TRBV29-1, the J gene TRBJ1-1; 7 nucleotides line up with TRBD1. The germline gives CDR1 SQVTM, CDR2 ANQGSEA. Trimming removed 7 bases from V and 0 bases from J; junction bases left unmatched: 5. This CDR3 contains 13 residues. The CDR3 coding sequence is TGCAGCGCGCGAGGACAGGTGAACACTGAAGCTTTCTTT. Residues: CSARGQVNTEAFF.

The chain recombines TRBV28 with TRBJ2-7, with 12 bases fitting TRBD2. The V and J ends lost 4 bases and 6 bases, in that order; junction bases with no gene match: 13. The CDR3 length is 17 residues. CDR1 is MDHEN and CDR2 is SYDVKM in the germline V gene. The CDR3 is CASSSPASGGAGAEQYF. The CDR3 DNA follows: TGTGCCAGCAGTTCCCCAGCTAGCGGGGGGGCTGGGGCCGAGCAGTACTTC.

The rearrangement uses TRBV29-1 and TRBJ1-2; 8 positions agree with TRBD1. V shed 7 bases, J shed 2 bases, and the junction held 6 bases outside the gene matches. The length of the CDR3 is 13 residues. Germline CDR1 reads SQVTM; CDR2 reads ANQGSEA. In nucleotides, the CDR3 is TGCAGCGGAGGACAGGGCCTCAACTATGGCTACACCTTC. It is translated as CSGGQGLNYGYTF.

The rearrangement uses TRBV11-2 and TRBJ2-7; 9 bases agree with TRBD2. The germline CDR1 and CDR2 sequences are SGHAT and FQNNGV. V shed 1 base and J 5 bases; nucleotides not matched to a gene: 9. The CDR3 is 16 residues long. The CDR3 loop is CASSLVFPSGAHEQYF. Here the CDR3 DNA reads TGTGCCAGCAGCTTAGTTTTCCCTAGCGGGGCCCACGAGCAGTACTTC.

V gene TRBV23-1 combines with J gene TRBJ2-5, with 10 bases matching TRBD1. TRBV23-1 carries the ORF label, with uncertain function. The CDR3 totals 17 residues. V was pared by 0 bases and J by 5 bases, with 9 bases of the junction left unmatched. This CDR3 reads CASSQSVRDRGLETQYF. The DNA of the CDR3 is TGCGCCAGCAGTCAATCGGTCCGAGACAGGGGGCTGGAGACCCAGTACTTC.

This rearrangement joins TRBV6-5 to TRBJ1-1, with TRBD1 as a possible D gene (5 bases). This CDR3 has 14 amino acids. Trimming took 5 bases from V and 3 from J, leaving 13 bases between them. Germline-derived CDR1 and CDR2 are MNHEY and SVGAGI. CDR3 residues: CASSPGVLYTEAFF. CDR3 nucleotide sequence: TGTGCCAGCAGTCCGGGGGTTCTCTACACTGAAGCTTTCTTT.

The rearrangement uses TRBV6-2 or TRBV6-3 and TRBJ2-2, with TRBD2 matching 15 bases. CDR1 MNHEY and CDR2 SVGEGT come from the germline V gene. V lost 2 bases to trimming and J lost 0 bases; unmatched junction nucleotides: 10. The CDR3 totals 21 residues. Here the CDR3 DNA reads TGTGCCAGCAGTTACCAACGTCCGGGACTAGCGGGGGGATCGAACACCGGGGAGCTGTTTTTT. This translates into CASSYQRPGLAGGSNTGELFF.

The chain employs TRBV19 and TRBJ1-5; 7 bases match TRBD1. V gave up 5 bases and J gave up 5 bases; unmatched junction bases: 12. Germline V gene lookup returns CDR1 LNHDA and CDR2 SQIVND (reference sequence). The CDR3 runs 16 residues. The CDR3 DNA reads TGTGCCAGTAGTCGCCAACGGGACAGCAATTATCAGCCCCAGCATTTT. Its translation: CASSRQRDSNYQPQHF. Complete variable domain (other parts from reference TRBV19 and TRBJ1-5): DGGITQSPKYLFRKEGQNVTLSCEQNLNHDAMYWYRQDPGQGLRLIYYSQIVNDFQKGDIAEGYSVSREKKESFPLTVTSAQKNPTAFYLCASSRQRDSNYQPQHFGDGTRLSIL.

The chain has TRBV7-8 and TRBJ2-5; TRBD1 or TRBD2 may be the D gene (5 bases each). The CDR3 runs to 15 residues. Germline-derived CDR1 and CDR2 are SGHVS and FQNEAQ. Trimming took off 2 bases at V and 4 bases at J, with 14 bases between the two ends. CDR3 nucleotide sequence: TGTGCCAGCAGCTTAAGTTTGAGGGGTGGAGAGACCCAGTACTTC. This encodes CASSLSLRGGETQYF.

Written as DNA, the CDR3 is TGTGCCACCAAGCCGGGAGCGGAGACCCAGTACTTC. This translates into CATKPGAETQYF. V is TRBV18 and J is TRBJ2-5, with TRBD2 as a possible D gene (6 bases). Germline-derived CDR1 and CDR2 are KGHSH and LQKENI. This CDR3 has 12 residues. V was clipped by 10 bases and J by 5 bases, with 14 bases between them.

The chain joins TRBV19 to TRBJ2-5; TRBD1 is a possible D gene (6 bases). The ends were cut back, 5 bases at V and 1 base at J, with 14 bases in the middle. Germline-derived CDR1 and CDR2 are LNHDA and SQIVND (reference sequence). The CDR3 is 15 residues long. The DNA of the CDR3 is TGTGCCAGTAGTGGGTACAGGGACCCCCAAGAGACCCAGTACTTC. Translated: CASSGYRDPQETQYF.

V and J are TRBV30 and TRBJ1-2, with D perhaps matching TRBD1 (6 bases). The length of the CDR3 is 13 residues. Trimming took 5 bases from V and 4 from J, leaving 14 bases between them. CDR1 is GTSNPN and CDR2 is SVGIG in the germline V gene (reference sequence). CDR3 residues: CAWAGASPYGYTF. The CDR3 DNA follows: TGTGCCTGGGCGGGGGCGTCTCCCTATGGCTACACCTTC.

This clone occurred once. V gene TRBV7-9 combines with J gene TRBJ1-1, with D hard to call. The CDR3 totals 13 residues. Per the germline V gene, CDR1 is SEHNR and CDR2 is FQNEAQ (reference sequence). V lost 3 bases and J lost 1, with 6 bases in between. The CDR3 coding sequence is TGTGCCAGCAGCTTCGTGGAGAACACTGAAGCTTTCTTT. This encodes CASSFVENTEAFF.

V usage is TRBV5-1 and J usage is TRBJ2-5; D unresolved. The CDR3 has 15 amino acids. The V gene lost 0 bases and the J gene lost 0 bases, with 9 bases spanning the gap. The germline V gene has CDR1 SGHRS and CDR2 YFSETQ. The CDR3 bases are TGCGCCAGCAGCTTGGCCCCTGTTTACCAAGAGACCCAGTACTTC. Encoded protein: CASSLAPVYQETQYF.

The chain uses TRBV11-2 and TRBJ1-1; tentatively, D is TRBD1 (6 bases). Germline loops: CDR1 SGHAT, CDR2 FQNNGV. The CDR3 contains 14 residues. V was pared by 8 bases and J by 4 bases, with 17 bases between. In nucleotides, the CDR3 is TGTGCCAGCGGGGGGCAGGGGCTTGTCACTGAAGCTTTCTTT. Its protein product is CASGGQGLVTEAFF.

The V and J genes are TRBV5-4 and TRBJ2-7; possible D gene TRBD1, 6 bases. CDR1 and CDR2 from the germline V gene are SGHNT and YYREEE (reference sequence). This CDR3 comprises 13 residues. V was trimmed by 0 bases and J by 6 bases, leaving 10 bases between them. Here the CDR3 DNA reads TGTGCCAGCAGCTTGGGACAGGTGGGCGAGCAGTACTTC. It codes for CASSLGQVGEQYF.

The chain has TRBV28 and TRBJ1-1; no clear D. V was shortened by 3 bases and J by 2 bases, with 7 bases between the two germline ends. The CDR3 length is 13 residues. CDR1 and CDR2 (germline): MDHEN, SYDVKM. The CDR3 DNA follows: TGTGCCAGCAGTTTCTGGAAAAACACTGAAGCTTTCTTT. Protein: CASSFWKNTEAFF.

This clone was detected a few times. The chain combines TRBV4-3 with TRBJ2-3, with unresolved D. Germline CDR1 and CDR2: LGHNA and YSLEER. V lost 0 bases and J 1 base, leaving 11 bases between the germline ends. The CDR3 contains 16 residues. The CDR3 sequence: CASSQDRAQGTDTQYF. The CDR3 bases are TGCGCCAGCAGCCAAGATCGTGCGCAGGGCACAGATACGCAGTATTTT.

The gene calls are TRBV28 and TRBJ1-1, with 8 bases identical to TRBD1. Germline V gives CDR1 MDHEN, CDR2 SYDVKM. The CDR3 sequence is 15 residues long. Trimming at V came to 4 bases and at J to 1 base, leaving 5 bases not matched to a gene. CDR3 sequence: CASSSGGQGNTEAFF. The DNA of the CDR3 is TGTGCCAGCAGTTCGGGAGGACAGGGGAACACTGAAGCTTTCTTT.

The genes are TRBV6-6 and TRBJ1-1; D not resolved. Germline V CDR1 and CDR2: MNHNY, SVGAGI (reference sequence). V shed 6 bases and J shed 3 bases, with 14 bases lying between them. There are 14 residues in the CDR3. CDR3: CASSLRSLDTEAFF. DNA of the CDR3: TGTGCCAGCAGCCTCAGGTCCCTGGACACTGAAGCTTTCTTT.

CDR3 nucleotide sequence: TGCGCCAGCAGCCAGCAGCGGACTAGCACAGATACGCAGTATTTT. Translating it yields CASSQQRTSTDTQYF. The J gene is TRBJ2-3, the V gene TRBV4-1; D is possibly TRBD2 (5 bases). V shed 3 bases and J shed 0 bases, with 10 bases lying between them. The V gene's germline CDR1 is MGHRA and CDR2 YSYEKL. The CDR3 contains 15 residues.

The V call is TRBV28, the J call TRBJ1-2, with D unclear. V lost 7 bases and J 4 bases, leaving 10 bases between the germline ends. CDR3 length: 12 amino acids. Looked up from germline, CDR1 is MDHEN and CDR2 is SYDVKM. The CDR3 is CASNERLYGYTF. In nucleotides, the CDR3 is TGTGCCAGCAACGAAAGGCTCTATGGCTACACCTTC.